This is a list of T cell receptor beta chains from one sample in a study of T-cell memory formation after mild COVID-19. Via MiXCR, TCRdb re-called the 5' RACE reads, giving one row per CDR3 protein. The table shows a few hundred thousand distinct CDR3 sequences, with roughly a quarter occurring only once. Sequenced input: PBMCs or a T cell subset sorted from them (not recorded which). These receptors came from an adult woman who had mild COVID-19 (a few samples of this study predate the infection). Cell type and time point are not known. Each CDR3 is given with its conserved first and last residue. The D gene is left open where the match is weak. Clone size is given for some rows only: seen once, a few or many times, or a class if the clone is expanded.

v_call: TRBV7-7; j_call: TRBJ2-1; d_call: NA; clone_size: few; cdr3_nt: TGTGCTAGCAGCTTGCAGGGGCAGGTCTCCTACAATGAGCAGTTCTTC; cdr3_aa: CASSLQGQVSYNEQFF
v_call: TRBV5-1; j_call: TRBJ2-1; d_call: TRBD1; clone_size: NA; cdr3_nt: TGCGCCAGCAAAAAACAGGGGTACTACAATGAGCAGTTCTTC; cdr3_aa: CASKKQGYYNEQFF
v_call: TRBV24-1; j_call: TRBJ2-1; d_call: NA; clone_size: few; cdr3_nt: TGTGCCACCAGTGATTTGAAGACTAGGTGGAATGAGCAGTTCTTC; cdr3_aa: CATSDLKTRWNEQFF
v_call: TRBV4-1; j_call: TRBJ1-1; d_call: NA; clone_size: many; cdr3_nt: TGCGCCAGCAGCCTGGTAGTGGGGACCACTGAAGCTTTCTTT; cdr3_aa: CASSLVVGTTEAFF
v_call: TRBV30; j_call: TRBJ2-6; d_call: NA; clone_size: NA; cdr3_nt: TGTGCCTGGAGAATTTCTGGGGCCAACGTCCTGACTTTC; cdr3_aa: CAWRISGANVLTF
v_call: TRBV6-2/TRBV6-3; j_call: TRBJ2-1; d_call: NA; clone_size: NA; cdr3_nt: TGTGCCAGCAGAACTCTGCGCGGCTTCAATGAGCAGTTCTTC; cdr3_aa: CASRTLRGFNEQFF
v_call: TRBV12-3/TRBV12-4; j_call: TRBJ1-5; d_call: NA; clone_size: NA; cdr3_nt: TGTGCCAGCAGTTCTGGGCAGCCCCAGCATTTT; cdr3_aa: CASSSGQPQHF
v_call: TRBV20-1; j_call: TRBJ1-5; d_call: NA; clone_size: few; cdr3_nt: TGCAGCCCACCCAGGGAAGCCAATCAGCCCCAGCATTTT; cdr3_aa: CSPPREANQPQHF
v_call: TRBV7-3; j_call: TRBJ2-3; d_call: TRBD2; clone_size: many; cdr3_nt: TGTGCCAGCAGCGGTACTAGCGGGAGTTCAGATACGCAGTATTTT; cdr3_aa: CASSGTSGSSDTQYF
v_call: TRBV5-1; j_call: TRBJ1-1; d_call: TRBD1; clone_size: once; cdr3_nt: TGCGCCAGCAGCCCGCAAGGGGACAGTGAAGCTTTCTTT; cdr3_aa: CASSPQGDSEAFF
v_call: TRBV24-1; j_call: TRBJ2-3; d_call: NA; clone_size: NA; cdr3_nt: TGTGCCACCAGTAGTTATGATACGCAGTATTTT; cdr3_aa: CATSSYDTQYF
v_call: TRBV13; j_call: TRBJ2-5; d_call: NA; clone_size: NA; cdr3_nt: TGTGCCAGCAGCCCCTCCCATACTGGTGGGGAGACCCAGTACTTC; cdr3_aa: CASSPSHTGGETQYF
v_call: TRBV4-1; j_call: TRBJ1-2; d_call: NA; clone_size: NA; cdr3_nt: TGCGCCAGCAGCCAGCTCGGCACAGACAACTATGGCTACACCTTC; cdr3_aa: CASSQLGTDNYGYTF
v_call: TRBV29-1; j_call: TRBJ2-6; d_call: NA; clone_size: NA; cdr3_nt: TGCAGCGTTTCTCCTGGGGGCGGGGCCAACGTCCTGACTTTC; cdr3_aa: CSVSPGGGANVLTF
v_call: TRBV21-1; j_call: TRBJ1-2; d_call: NA; clone_size: NA; cdr3_nt: TGTGCCAGCAGCAGCGGGGACTGGGGCTACACCTTC; cdr3_aa: CASSSGDWGYTF
v_call: TRBV9; j_call: TRBJ1-1; d_call: NA; clone_size: NA; cdr3_nt: TGTGCCAGCAGCGTTCTACCAGAGCGTACTGAAGCTTTCTTT; cdr3_aa: CASSVLPERTEAFF
v_call: TRBV7-9; j_call: TRBJ1-1; d_call: NA; clone_size: few; cdr3_nt: TGTGCCAGCAGCCCAGGGACTACGGGGTTGTCGGACACTGAAGCTTTCTTT; cdr3_aa: CASSPGTTGLSDTEAFF
v_call: TRBV7-6; j_call: TRBJ2-1; d_call: TRBD2; clone_size: NA; cdr3_nt: TGTGCCAGCAGCTTAGCCCCGGGACTAGCGGGGGGGCCCCACTACAATGAGCAGTTCTTC; cdr3_aa: CASSLAPGLAGGPHYNEQFF
v_call: TRBV21-1; j_call: TRBJ2-5; d_call: NA; clone_size: few; cdr3_nt: TGTGCCAGCAGCGGCCCTAAGGAGACCCAGTACTTC; cdr3_aa: CASSGPKETQYF
v_call: TRBV18; j_call: TRBJ2-1; d_call: TRBD2; clone_size: NA; cdr3_nt: TGTGCCAGCTCACCAATGGCGGGAGAATTGGGTGAGCAGTTCTTC; cdr3_aa: CASSPMAGELGEQFF
v_call: TRBV7-9; j_call: TRBJ1-2; d_call: NA; clone_size: few; cdr3_nt: TGTGCCAGCAGCTTAACCGGGCCTTCGGGCTACACCTTC; cdr3_aa: CASSLTGPSGYTF
v_call: TRBV5-1; j_call: TRBJ2-3; d_call: TRBD1; clone_size: NA; cdr3_nt: TGCGCCAGCAGCTTCGGGACAGCAACAGATACGCAGTATTTT; cdr3_aa: CASSFGTATDTQYF
v_call: TRBV5-6; j_call: TRBJ1-1; d_call: NA; clone_size: once; cdr3_nt: TGTGCCAGCAGCTATAATGCGAACACTGAAGCTTTCTTT; cdr3_aa: CASSYNANTEAFF
v_call: TRBV19; j_call: TRBJ2-3; d_call: NA; clone_size: NA; cdr3_nt: TGTGCCAGTAGTTACTCAGGGGATGGCACAGATACGCAGTATTTT; cdr3_aa: CASSYSGDGTDTQYF
v_call: TRBV18; j_call: TRBJ2-7; d_call: NA; clone_size: few; cdr3_nt: TGTGCCAGCGGAAACGGCTACGAGCAGTACTTC; cdr3_aa: CASGNGYEQYF
v_call: TRBV7-9; j_call: TRBJ2-7; d_call: TRBD1; clone_size: few; cdr3_nt: TGTGCCAGCAGCCGGACAGGGCCCTCCTACGAGCAGTACTTC; cdr3_aa: CASSRTGPSYEQYF
v_call: TRBV25-1; j_call: TRBJ2-7; d_call: NA; clone_size: NA; cdr3_nt: TGTGCCAGCAGTGGTTCGTTGGGGGGCTTGAACTTC; cdr3_aa: CASSGSLGGLNF
v_call: TRBV2; j_call: TRBJ2-7; d_call: NA; clone_size: NA; cdr3_nt: TGTGCCAGCAGGGGCGCATCCTACGAGCAGTACTTC; cdr3_aa: CASRGASYEQYF
v_call: TRBV9; j_call: TRBJ2-1; d_call: NA; clone_size: NA; cdr3_nt: TGTGCCAGCAGCGTAGGTTGGGGCGACAATGAGCAGTTCTTC; cdr3_aa: CASSVGWGDNEQFF
v_call: TRBV7-9; j_call: TRBJ1-1; d_call: NA; clone_size: few; cdr3_nt: TGTGCCAGCAGCCTTCTCTTGAAAGGTAACACTGAAGCTTTCTTT; cdr3_aa: CASSLLLKGNTEAFF
v_call: TRBV6-5; j_call: TRBJ2-7; d_call: NA; clone_size: NA; cdr3_nt: TGTGCCAGCCACTCCTGGGGAGACACCTACGAGCAGTACTTC; cdr3_aa: CASHSWGDTYEQYF
v_call: TRBV20-1; j_call: TRBJ2-3; d_call: TRBD2; clone_size: NA; cdr3_nt: TGCAGTGCTAGAGTAGGGAGCGGGGGCACAGATACGCAGTATTTT; cdr3_aa: CSARVGSGGTDTQYF
v_call: TRBV6-1; j_call: TRBJ2-7; d_call: TRBD1; clone_size: NA; cdr3_nt: TGTGCCAGCAGTGAAAGGACAGGGGGCTACGAGCAGTACTTC; cdr3_aa: CASSERTGGYEQYF
v_call: TRBV4-2; j_call: TRBJ2-2; d_call: TRBD2; clone_size: NA; cdr3_nt: TGTGCCAGCAGCCAAGAGAGGGGACTAGCGACGAACACCGGGGAGCTGTTTTTT; cdr3_aa: CASSQERGLATNTGELFF
v_call: TRBV3-1; j_call: TRBJ1-2; d_call: NA; clone_size: few; cdr3_nt: TGTGCCAGCAGCCAAGGGCTTAACTATGGCTACACCTTC; cdr3_aa: CASSQGLNYGYTF
v_call: TRBV5-1; j_call: TRBJ2-7; d_call: NA; clone_size: NA; cdr3_nt: TGCGCCAGCAGCTTGTACGGGAGAGGAGAGCAGTACTTC; cdr3_aa: CASSLYGRGEQYF
v_call: TRBV5-1; j_call: TRBJ2-7; d_call: TRBD1; clone_size: few; cdr3_nt: TGCGCCAGCAGCTTGGCCCCAACGGTGGGACAGGGGGCCTACGAGCAGTACTTC; cdr3_aa: CASSLAPTVGQGAYEQYF
v_call: TRBV29-1; j_call: TRBJ2-7; d_call: NA; clone_size: few; cdr3_nt: TGCAGCGTTGCGGTAAGCGGACCCCCCTACGAGCAGTACTTC; cdr3_aa: CSVAVSGPPYEQYF
v_call: TRBV11-2; j_call: TRBJ2-7; d_call: TRBD1; clone_size: few; cdr3_nt: TGTGCCAGCTTATTACTCGGGACAGTCGTCTACGAGCAGTACTTC; cdr3_aa: CASLLLGTVVYEQYF
v_call: TRBV6-1; j_call: TRBJ2-4; d_call: NA; clone_size: NA; cdr3_nt: TGTGCCAGCAGTCAAGGTTCGGGGTACCTTCAGTACTTC; cdr3_aa: CASSQGSGYLQYF
v_call: TRBV7-2; j_call: TRBJ1-5; d_call: TRBD1; clone_size: once; cdr3_nt: TGTGCCAGCAGCCCAGGGACAGGGAAAAATCAGCCCCAGCATTTT; cdr3_aa: CASSPGTGKNQPQHF
v_call: TRBV12-3/TRBV12-4; j_call: TRBJ1-5; d_call: NA; clone_size: few; cdr3_nt: TGTGCCAGCACCACCGGGAGGGGGGCCCGTGGTCAGCCCCAGCATTTT; cdr3_aa: CASTTGRGARGQPQHF
v_call: TRBV6-1; j_call: TRBJ1-2; d_call: NA; clone_size: few; cdr3_nt: TGTGCCAGCAGTGAAGCTTCACCTCGCTATGGCTACACCTTC; cdr3_aa: CASSEASPRYGYTF
v_call: TRBV7-3; j_call: TRBJ1-1; d_call: NA; clone_size: NA; cdr3_nt: TGTGCCAGCAGCTCCACACGGGGAGGGACTGAAGCTTTCTTT; cdr3_aa: CASSSTRGGTEAFF
v_call: TRBV24-1; j_call: TRBJ1-5; d_call: TRBD1; clone_size: NA; cdr3_nt: TGTGCCACCAGTGGAGAACAGGGGAGGGACAATCAGCCCCAGCATTTT; cdr3_aa: CATSGEQGRDNQPQHF
v_call: TRBV5-1; j_call: TRBJ2-1; d_call: TRBD2; clone_size: NA; cdr3_nt: TGCGCCAGCAGCCCATGGACTAGCGGGGGGGAGCAGTTCTTC; cdr3_aa: CASSPWTSGGEQFF
v_call: TRBV7-2; j_call: TRBJ1-2; d_call: NA; clone_size: NA; cdr3_nt: TGTGCCAGCAGCTTCCCCGGGAATGGCTACACCTTC; cdr3_aa: CASSFPGNGYTF
v_call: TRBV3-1; j_call: TRBJ1-5; d_call: NA; clone_size: NA; cdr3_nt: TGTGCCAGCAGCCAAGATCGTTGGGGGGCCAGCAATCAGCCCCAGCATTTT; cdr3_aa: CASSQDRWGASNQPQHF
v_call: TRBV13; j_call: TRBJ1-1; d_call: NA; clone_size: few; cdr3_nt: TGTGCCAGCCGGCGAGGGTCGGCTGAAGCTTTCTTT; cdr3_aa: CASRRGSAEAFF
v_call: TRBV7-9; j_call: TRBJ1-4; d_call: NA; clone_size: NA; cdr3_nt: TGTGCCAGCAGCCTGCCGGGACAAGGAAAACTGTTTTTT; cdr3_aa: CASSLPGQGKLFF
v_call: TRBV19; j_call: TRBJ1-1; d_call: TRBD1; clone_size: few; cdr3_nt: TGTGCCAGTCCCCCCCCGACAGGGTTCACTGAAGCTTTCTTT; cdr3_aa: CASPPPTGFTEAFF
v_call: TRBV18; j_call: TRBJ1-3; d_call: TRBD1; clone_size: NA; cdr3_nt: TGTGCCAGCTCCCCTCCGGGACAGGGCCGCTCTGGAAACACCATATATTTT; cdr3_aa: CASSPPGQGRSGNTIYF
v_call: TRBV14; j_call: TRBJ2-7; d_call: NA; clone_size: few; cdr3_nt: TGTGCCAGCAGCCCCCTAGCAGGGACAAGGTACGAGCAGTACTTC; cdr3_aa: CASSPLAGTRYEQYF
v_call: TRBV6-5; j_call: TRBJ2-2; d_call: NA; clone_size: few; cdr3_nt: TGTGCCAGCAGTTACGTTTGGGCAGCCCAACAAGTCGGGGAGCTGTTTTTT; cdr3_aa: CASSYVWAAQQVGELFF